The present TCR beta chain was sequenced within a study of OX40 agonist ivuxolimab in advanced cancers. Data came from immunoSEQ multiplex PCR; TCRdb stores just in-frame clones and leaves some out. Of 70,000 to 75,000 clones in the sample, around 87% were seen once. The V gene end was trimmed by 8 bases and the J gene end by 0 bases; junction bases not matched to a gene: 8. The length of the CDR3 is 15 residues. From germline, CDR1 is MGHRA and CDR2 YSYEKL. J is TRBJ2-5 and V is TRBV4-1; 8 bases agree with TRBD2. The TCR comes from an adult with an advanced solid tumor such as melanoma, head and neck, liver or kidney cancer. The specimen was CD4+ or CD8+ T cells sorted from blood, collected in a trial of the OX40 agonist ivuxolimab. In DNA, the CDR3 is TGCGCCAGCCGGGTTAGCGGGGATTACCAAGAGACCCAGTACTTC. It specifies CASRVSGDYQETQYF.